Below, 22 T cell receptor beta chains from the same sample are listed, as sequenced in a study of PD-L1 blockade in urothelial cancer. Sequencing used immunoSEQ multiplex PCR; TCRdb keeps in-frame clones, though not all of them. This table has 85,000 to 95,000 clones, 90% appearing once. Time point defined: pretreatment peripheral blood. The sequenced sample was PBMCs, obtained around atezolizumab (anti-PD-L1) treatment. These receptors came from a man in his sixties with urothelial cancer.

The chain recombines TRBV11-2 with TRBJ1-5, with D maybe TRBD1 (6 bases). Germline CDR1 SGHAT, CDR2 FQNNGV. V lost 5 bases and J 6 bases, leaving 11 bases between the germline ends. CDR3 length: 13 amino acids. The CDR3 nucleotides are TGTGCCAGCAGCGTACAGGGCGGTCAGCCCCAGCATTTT. Translating it yields CASSVQGGQPQHF.

V gene TRBV11-2 combines with J gene TRBJ1-6, with a possible D match to TRBD1 (6 bases). Germline lookup yields CDR1 SGHAT and CDR2 FQNNGV. The V end was cut by 1 base, the J end by 5 bases, with 6 bases between. The CDR3 runs 14 residues. CDR3 sequence reads: CASSLGTDNSPLHF. The CDR3 DNA reads TGTGCCAGCAGCTTAGGGACAGATAATTCACCCCTCCACTTT.

V usage is TRBV28 and J usage is TRBJ1-5, with D possibly being TRBD1 (5 bases). The CDR3 is 15 amino acids. V lost 6 bases, J lost 2 bases, and 14 bases lay in between. The germline V gene has CDR1 MDHEN and CDR2 SYDVKM. The CDR3 bases are TGTGCCAGCAGCAATGATGGACAAGGCAATCAGCCCCAGCATTTT. This codes for CASSNDGQGNQPQHF.

The chain employs TRBV25-1 and TRBJ2-1; 9 nucleotides line up with TRBD2. Germline assignment: CDR1 MGHDK and CDR2 SYGVNS. Trimming at V came to 4 bases and at J to 9 bases, leaving 4 bases not matched to a gene. This CDR3 contains 13 residues. The CDR3 loop is CASSVAGGAEQFF. In DNA, the CDR3 is TGTGCCAGCAGTGTCGCGGGGGGGGCTGAGCAGTTCTTC.

This chain connects TRBV5-5 to TRBJ1-2, with D tentatively TRBD1 (6 bases). V was trimmed by 2 bases and J by 0 bases, leaving 8 bases between them. Germline lookup yields CDR1 SGHKS and CDR2 YYEKEE (reference sequence). There are 14 residues in the CDR3. The CDR3 spells CASSFAGANYGYTF. As DNA, the CDR3 is TGTGCCAGCAGCTTTGCAGGGGCTAACTATGGCTACACCTTC.

This rearrangement joins TRBV7-2 to TRBJ1-1; 8 bases agree with TRBD1. CDR1 is SGHTA and CDR2 is FQGNSA in the germline V gene. The CDR3 is made up of 15 amino acids. Losses at the gene ends were 5 bases for V and 10 bases for J; bases not matched to a gene: 15. The CDR3 sequence: CASSDDRGRFSRAFF. CDR3 DNA sequence: TGTGCCAGCAGCGACGACAGGGGTCGTTTTTCAAGAGCTTTCTTT.

This chain joins TRBV28 and TRBJ2-1; 10 nucleotides line up with TRBD2. Germline values: CDR1 MDHEN, CDR2 SYDVKM. V lost 6 bases to trimming and J lost 4 bases; unmatched junction nucleotides: 6. This CDR3 is built from 15 residues. CDR3 sequence reads: CASRSIAGGYNEQFF. CDR3 DNA sequence: TGTGCCAGCAGGTCCATAGCGGGAGGATACAATGAGCAGTTCTTC. Full variable domain (rest looked up from reference TRBV28 and TRBJ2-1): DVKVTQSSRYLVKRTGEKVFLECVQDMDHENMFWYRQDPGLGLRLIYFSYDVKMKEKGDIPEGYSVSREKKERFSLILESASTNQTSMYLCASRSIAGGYNEQFFGPGTRLTVL.

CDR3 sequence reads: CASSLRESADTQYF. DNA of the CDR3: TGCGCCAGCAGCTTGCGGGAGAGCGCAGATACGCAGTATTTT. The chain recombines TRBV5-1 with TRBJ2-3; weak D call: TRBD2 (6 bases). V was cut by 1 base and J by 4 bases, with 10 bases left in between. Germline V CDR1 and CDR2: SGHRS, YFSETQ. The CDR3 has 14 amino acids.

The chain couples TRBV6-1 to TRBJ1-5; D possibly corresponds to TRBD1 (5 bases). Trimming took off 6 bases at V and 8 bases at J, with 8 bases between the two ends. The CDR3 sequence is 11 residues long. Germline CDR1 is MNHNS and CDR2 is SASEGT. The chain's CDR3 is CASREQEPQHF. DNA for the CDR3: TGTGCCAGCAGAGAACAGGAGCCCCAGCATTTT.

The chain joins TRBV4-3 to TRBJ2-1, with no clear D. V was cut by 4 bases and J by 5 bases, with 18 bases left in between. Germline assignment: CDR1 LGHNA and CDR2 YSLEER. This CDR3 has 16 residues. CDR3: CASSPRLAQVDNEQFF. CDR3 nucleotides: TGCGCCAGCAGCCCCCGCTTAGCCCAAGTCGACAATGAGCAGTTCTTC.

The rearrangement uses TRBV10-1 and TRBJ2-5, with a tentative D call TRBD2 (7 bases). Germline V lookup: CDR1 WNHNN, CDR2 SYGVQD (reference sequence). This CDR3 comprises 14 residues. V lost 6 bases and J lost 4, with 15 bases in between. The CDR3 spells CASSQERGGETQYF. The CDR3 DNA is TGCGCCAGCAGCCAAGAGAGGGGGGGAGAGACCCAGTACTTC.

The V and J genes are TRBV5-1 and TRBJ2-5; 9 bases are a match to TRBD2. The germline CDR1 and CDR2 sequences are SGHRS and YFSETQ. The CDR3 spans 17 residues. J gave up 0 bases and V 2 bases, and 8 bases lay outside the gene matches. In DNA, the CDR3 is TGCGCCAGCAGCTTCCGGAGGGCTAGCGGGAACCAAGAGACCCAGTACTTC. Amino acids: CASSFRRASGNQETQYF.

This rearrangement joins TRBV30 to TRBJ1-4, with D maybe TRBD1 (6 bases). The CDR3 runs 14 residues. V gave up 3 bases and J gave up 8 bases, with 16 bases separating them. Per the germline V gene, CDR1 is GTSNPN and CDR2 is SVGIG (reference sequence). CDR3 nucleotide sequence: TGTGCCTGGAGCCCGGGACAAACTGGCGAAAAACTGTTTTTT. It specifies CAWSPGQTGEKLFF.

The chain uses TRBV4-3 and TRBJ2-5; D is possibly TRBD2 (5 bases). The V gene's germline CDR1 is LGHNA and CDR2 YSLEER. V lost 3 bases and J lost 5, with 10 bases in between. This CDR3 region has 13 residues. The CDR3 DNA reads as TGCGCCAGCAGCCACGACCCGGGGGAGACCCAGTACTTC. Translating gives CASSHDPGETQYF.

The genes are TRBV15 and TRBJ2-2, with D possibly TRBD2 on 6 matching bases. Germline values: CDR1 LNHNV, CDR2 YYDKDF (reference sequence). The CDR3 runs to 16 residues. The V and J ends lost 1 base and 1 base respectively, with 10 bases between them. The CDR3 loop is CATSRGDSGNTGELFF. The CDR3 DNA reads as TGTGCCACCAGCAGAGGGGATAGCGGGAACACCGGGGAGCTGTTTTTT.

The chain combines TRBV2 with TRBJ2-5; the match to TRBD1 covers 8 bases. CDR1 is SNHLY and CDR2 is FYNNEI in the germline V gene. J gave up 2 bases and V 6 bases, and 5 bases lay outside the gene matches. There are 14 residues in the CDR3. CDR3 nucleotide sequence: TGTGCCAGCAGCCGGGACAGGACACAAGAGACCCAGTACTTC. Translation: CASSRDRTQETQYF.

The rearrangement links TRBV11-2 to TRBJ2-7, with TRBD1 matching over 7 bases. Germline V lookup: CDR1 SGHAT, CDR2 FQNNGV. This CDR3 region has 15 residues. V lost 1 base to trimming and J lost 2 bases; unmatched junction nucleotides: 5. In nucleotides, the CDR3 is TGTGCCAGCAGCTTAGTCACAGGGGCTCCCTACGAGCAGTACTTC. It is translated as CASSLVTGAPYEQYF.

The gene calls are TRBV18 and TRBJ2-2; D may be TRBD1 (6 bases). CDR1 and CDR2 from the germline V gene are KGHSH and LQKENI. The CDR3 sequence is 15 residues long. The ends were cut back, 6 bases at V and 2 bases at J, with 13 bases in the middle. Here the CDR3 reads CASSHRDTNTGELFF. The CDR3 nucleotides are TGTGCCAGCTCTCACCGGGACACCAACACCGGGGAGCTGTTTTTT.

The DNA of the CDR3 is TGTGCCAGCAGCTTAGCAGCGGGGGCGAGCACAGATACGCAGTATTTT. Amino acid sequence: CASSLAAGASTDTQYF. The chain couples TRBV7-2 to TRBJ2-3, with 8 bases fitting TRBD2. This CDR3 is 16 amino acids long. V lost 0 bases and J lost 0; bases outside the gene matches: 2. Germline V lookup: CDR1 SGHTA, CDR2 FQGNSA.

The chain couples TRBV5-1 to TRBJ2-2; the D gene is possibly TRBD1 (7 bases). V shed 4 bases and J shed 2 bases, with 12 bases lying between them. The germline CDR1 and CDR2 sequences are SGHRS and YFSETQ. CDR3 length equals 15 residues. The CDR3 DNA reads TGCGCCAGCAGCGGGGGGACAGTAAACACCGGGGAGCTGTTTTTT. Residues: CASSGGTVNTGELFF.

V gene TRBV6-5 combines with J gene TRBJ2-3; TRBD2 agrees at 8 bases. The germline gives CDR1 MNHEY, CDR2 SVGAGI. The J segment lost 4 bases and the V segment lost 6 bases, leaving 6 bases of the junction unmatched. The CDR3 totals 14 residues. In nucleotides, the CDR3 is TGTGCCAGCAGAGTAGCGGGGTCTCCAGATACGCAGTATTTT. Its translation is CASRVAGSPDTQYF.

This rearrangement joins TRBV29-1 to TRBJ2-3; D is undetermined. Germline lookup yields CDR1 SQVTM and CDR2 ANQGSEA. With 2 bases removed from V and 8 bases from J, the gap between germline ends came to 8 bases. The CDR3 length is 11 residues. CDR3 sequence (DNA): TGCAGCGTTGAAACGGGTAGTACGCAGTATTTT. This translates into CSVETGSTQYF.